Listed below are T cell receptor beta chains from one sample, sequenced in a study of shared clonotypes between healthy human individuals. Clones were sequenced by immunoSEQ multiplex PCR, and TCRdb holds only the in-frame ones, with some missing. Seen here are about 590,000 clones, around 95% observed once, and the top ten hold 0.11%. The sample consisted of naive CD8+ T cells sorted from blood. Every receptor here comes from a woman in her twenties or thirties in good health. The conserved cysteine and the conserved F or W are not part of the CDR3 here. Each record gives: V gene, CDR3 length, J gene, D gene, CDR3 protein. A D gene is named only where the DNA matches it firmly.

>TRBV19|13|TRBJ2-5|NA
ASSIGGTGKETQY
>TRBV5-1|11|TRBJ2-5|NA
ASSLGGEETQY
>TRBV27|13|TRBJ2-7|TRBD1
ASSLVGTGSHEQY
>TRBV5-5|13|TRBJ1-2|TRBD1
ASSLGSGTGYGYT
>TRBV11-2|13|TRBJ2-1|NA
ASSPDPVGGNEQF
>TRBV28|12|TRBJ2-7|NA
ASSLAGAVYEQY
>TRBV13|10|TRBJ2-7|NA
ASSWGTYEQY
>TRBV11-2|11|TRBJ2-7|TRBD1
ASSTTGGYEQY
>TRBV4-1|15|TRBJ1-2|TRBD1
ASSHARRDRVDDGYT
>TRBV9|13|TRBJ2-5|TRBD1
ASSEYTGGQETQY
>TRBV23-1|18|TRBJ1-5|TRBD1
ASTQPSRGLSTVGNQPQH
>TRBV20-1|6|TRBJ1-1|NA
SARRAF
>TRBV7-8|13|TRBJ1-5|NA
ASSLGWGPSQPQH
>TRBV2|10|TRBJ1-1|NA
ASWARRTEAF
>TRBV27|11|TRBJ1-5|NA
ASSYNSNQPQH
>TRBV27|10|TRBJ2-3|NA
ATWTGGDTQY